The 30 T cell receptor beta chains presented below share a single source sample, sequenced in a study of cytomegalovirus exposure and HLA in healthy donors. Using immunoSEQ multiplex PCR, the repertoire was profiled, and TCRdb retains in-frame clones only, with some absent. The repertoire holds approximately 220,000 clones, 90% to 95% seen once, with about 0.95% in the top ten. What was sequenced was PBMCs. These TCRs come from a woman in her late teens or twenties in good health and CMV-seronegative.

The CDR3 region is CASSFHRGTDTQYF. CDR3 nucleotide sequence: TGTGCCAGCAGTTTTCACAGGGGTACAGATACGCAGTATTTT. The V gene is TRBV27, the J gene TRBJ2-3; the match to TRBD1 covers 7 bases. The CDR3 has 14 residues. The germline V gene encodes CDR1 MNHEY and CDR2 SMNVEV (reference sequence). With V trimmed by 3 bases and J by 3 bases, 3 bases remained unmatched.

The genes are TRBV7-9 and TRBJ2-7, with D tentatively TRBD1 (6 bases). Germline V lookup: CDR1 SEHNR, CDR2 FQNEAQ (reference sequence). V was pared by 0 bases and J by 3 bases, with 15 bases between. This CDR3 contains 16 residues. The CDR3 nucleotides read TGTGCCAGCAGCTTAGCCTGGGACACCATTTACTACGAGCAGTACTTC. It translates to CASSLAWDTIYYEQYF.

The chain couples TRBV27 to TRBJ1-4, with D tentatively TRBD1 (5 bases). Germline V gene lookup returns CDR1 MNHEY and CDR2 SMNVEV (reference sequence). The CDR3 totals 16 residues. Trimming took off 7 bases at V and 8 bases at J, with 23 bases between the two ends. The CDR3 is CASTPEAGLIGEKLFF. Written as DNA, the CDR3 is TGTGCCAGCACTCCCGAGGCGGGGCTAATCGGGGAAAAACTGTTTTTT.

V gene TRBV10-3 combines with J gene TRBJ2-1; TRBD1 matches 7 bases. This CDR3 comprises 18 residues. Germline lookup yields CDR1 ENHRY and CDR2 SYGVKD. Trimming removed 1 base from V and 0 bases from J; junction bases left unmatched: 9. The CDR3 DNA is TGTGCCATCAGTGAGTTGAGACAGGGCCCACTCTCCTACAATGAGCAGTTCTTC. Its protein is CAISELRQGPLSYNEQFF.

Note on this clone: The CDR3 ends on some other residue instead of the conserved phenylalanine or tryptophan, so this is likely a read error. Because the CDR3's place on the DNA is in doubt, the DNA is left out and the CDR3 is given as listed by TCRdb. V usage is TRBV2 and J usage is TRBJ1-2; the table's D call of TRBD1 was not tested on the DNA. From germline, CDR1 is SNHLY and CDR2 FYNNEI. The length of the CDR3 is 11 amino acids, counting both ends. The CDR3 here is CASSGATGIQL.

About this clone: The same CDR3 can be traced to other DNA sequences in this sample. This chain joins TRBV5-6 and TRBJ1-1; D not resolved. The V gene's germline CDR1 is SGHDT and CDR2 YYEEEE. The CDR3 totals 13 residues. Trimming removed 0 bases at V and 5 bases at J, with 8 bases between. DNA for the CDR3: TGTGCCAGCAGCTTGGGGGGAGGTACTGAAGCTTTCTTT. Protein: CASSLGGGTEAFF.

V is TRBV6-5 and J is TRBJ2-1, with 8 bases fitting TRBD1. This CDR3 is 15 amino acids long. Germline CDR1 MNHEY, CDR2 SVGAGI. V was clipped by 6 bases and J by 2 bases; unmatched bases: 6. Here the CDR3 reads CASRDRAEPYNEQFF. CDR3 coding DNA: TGTGCCAGCAGGGACAGGGCGGAACCCTACAATGAGCAGTTCTTC.

This sequence joins TRBV15 and TRBJ1-4, with a weak D call TRBD1 (5 bases). Germline CDR1 is LNHNV and CDR2 is YYDKDF (reference sequence). Deletions cut 0 bases from V and 8 bases from J, with 7 bases between. This CDR3 region has 13 residues. The chain's CDR3 is CATSRDQGEKLFF. CDR3 DNA: TGTGCCACCAGCAGAGACCAGGGAGAAAAACTGTTTTTT.

This chain joins TRBV28 and TRBJ1-1, with 7 positions matching TRBD1. The V and J ends lost 10 bases and 7 bases, in that order; junction bases with no gene match: 12. Germline CDR1 is MDHEN and CDR2 is SYDVKM. CDR3 length equals 13 residues. As DNA, the CDR3 is TGTGCCATCACCGGTTTCCGGGACAGTGAAGCTTTCTTT. Translating gives CAITGFRDSEAFF.

The CDR3 DNA reads as TGTGCCAGTAGTATAGACCCCCAGATCGGCTACACCTTC. It encodes CASSIDPQIGYTF. This chain joins TRBV19 and TRBJ1-2, with D unresolved. Germline V gene lookup returns CDR1 LNHDA and CDR2 SQIVND (reference sequence). CDR3 size: 13 residues. With 0 bases removed from V and 8 bases from J, the gap between germline ends came to 10 bases.

The CDR3 region is CASSPDRAGQFF. CDR3 coding DNA: TGTGCCAGCAGCCCGGACAGGGCTGGGCAGTTCTTC. This chain joins TRBV7-2 and TRBJ2-1; 8 nucleotides agree with TRBD1. This CDR3 has 12 amino acids. J lost 12 bases, V lost 5 bases, and 6 bases had no gene match. CDR1 and CDR2 (germline): SGHTA, FQGNSA.

The chain uses TRBV5-6 and TRBJ1-4; D possibly corresponds to TRBD1 (5 bases). V was shortened by 7 bases and J by 0 bases, with 13 bases between the two germline ends. Germline CDR1 and CDR2: SGHDT and YYEEEE. The CDR3 runs to 15 residues. CDR3 in amino acids: CASPNGTSTNEKLFF. The CDR3 bases are TGTGCCAGCCCCAATGGGACTTCAACTAATGAAAAACTGTTTTTT. The whole variable domain, remainder taken from reference TRBV5-6 and TRBJ1-4, is DAGVTQSPTHLIKTRGQQVTLRCSPKSGHDTVSWYQQALGQGPQFIFQYYEEEERQRGNFPDRFSGHQFPNYSSELNVNALLLGDSALYLCASPNGTSTNEKLFFGSGTQLSVL.

The CDR3 nucleotides are TGTGCCAGCACGGTTAGGACTTTTCGGTTCTTC. Its protein is CASTVRTFRFF. The chain employs TRBV6-1 and TRBJ2-1; a weak D match, TRBD2 (5 bases). The CDR3 length is 11 residues. The germline gives CDR1 MNHNS, CDR2 SASEGT. V lost 7 bases to trimming and J lost 15 bases, with 16 bases between them.

The table lists this clone with a count of one. The chain carries TRBV7-3 and TRBJ2-3, with 8 bases matching TRBD1. From germline, CDR1 is SGHTA and CDR2 FQGTGA. With V trimmed by 8 bases and J by 11 bases, 9 bases remained unmatched. This CDR3 spans 12 amino acids. Here the CDR3 DNA reads TGTGCCAGCGGACAGGGACTCATAGGGCAGTATTTT. Translating gives CASGQGLIGQYF.

V is TRBV28 and J is TRBJ1-5; D remains ambiguous. This CDR3 has 12 amino acids. Trimming stripped 1 base from V and 6 bases from J, with 4 bases between. Germline CDR1 MDHEN, CDR2 SYDVKM. CDR3 coding DNA: TGTGCCAGCAGTTTATTAGTTCAGCCCCAGCATTTT. As protein: CASSLLVQPQHF.

The rearrangement uses TRBV9 and TRBJ2-2, with 7 bases fitting TRBD2. Looked up from germline, CDR1 is SGDLS and CDR2 is YYNGEE. The ends lost 6 bases at V and 3 bases at J; junction bases unmatched: 11. CDR3 length: 16 residues. The CDR3 sequence is CASNVGWLADTGELFF. The CDR3 bases are TGTGCCAGCAACGTGGGGTGGCTAGCGGACACCGGGGAGCTGTTTTTT. Looking up the rest from reference TRBV9 and TRBJ2-2 gives the full variable domain: DSGVTQTPKHLITATGQRVTLRCSPRSGDLSVYWYQQSLDQGLQFLIQYYNGEERAKGNILERFSAQQFPDLHSELNLSSLELGDSALYFCASNVGWLADTGELFFGEGSRLTVL.

The genes are TRBV9 and TRBJ1-2; 7 nucleotides agree with TRBD1. Germline assignment: CDR1 SGDLS and CDR2 YYNGEE. V shed 4 bases and J 4 bases; nucleotides not matched to a gene: 19. This CDR3 spans 18 amino acids. The DNA for the CDR3 is TGTGCCAGCAGCTCCCCAGGATCCGGGACAGCCTCATCCTATGGCTACACCTTC. It is translated as CASSSPGSGTASSYGYTF.

The chain links TRBV5-1 to TRBJ2-4, with D perhaps TRBD2 (5 bases). Trimming took off 3 bases at V and 0 bases at J, with 7 bases between the two ends. The CDR3 loop spans 14 amino acids. Looked up from germline, CDR1 is SGHRS and CDR2 is YFSETQ. The CDR3 here is CASSSSPAKNIQYF. CDR3 coding DNA: TGCGCCAGCAGCTCTAGCCCAGCCAAAAACATTCAGTACTTC.

The chain is built from TRBV5-4 and TRBJ2-1, with TRBD1 matching over 10 bases. The CDR3 totals 15 residues. CDR1 and CDR2 from the germline V gene are SGHNT and YYREEE (reference sequence). V trimming: 3 bases; J trimming: 9 bases; junction bases outside the gene matches: 9. CDR3 amino acids: CASSSPGQGRREQFF. CDR3 DNA sequence: TGTGCCAGCAGCTCCCCGGGACAGGGGCGGCGTGAGCAGTTCTTC.

The V call is TRBV4-2, the J call TRBJ2-4; D unresolved. Germline CDR1 is LGHNA and CDR2 is YNFKEQ. The V end was cut by 0 bases, the J end by 0 bases, with 9 bases between. The CDR3 runs 16 residues. Written as DNA, the CDR3 is TGTGCCAGCAGCCAAGAAACAGCTCTAGCCAAAAACATTCAGTACTTC. The encoded protein is CASSQETALAKNIQYF.

This chain connects TRBV6-1 to TRBJ2-5; 8 positions match TRBD1. The germline CDR1 and CDR2 sequences are MNHNS and SASEGT. J lost 2 bases, V lost 5 bases, and 7 bases had no gene match. The CDR3 runs 15 residues. In DNA, the CDR3 is TGTGCCAGCAGTCGGGACAGGTGGGGACAAGAGACCCAGTACTTC. The encoded protein is CASSRDRWGQETQYF.

The chain is built from TRBV28 and TRBJ1-1; D call uncertain. Germline V gene sequence: CDR1 MDHEN, CDR2 SYDVKM. The CDR3 contains 11 residues. Trimming took 8 bases from V and 5 from J, leaving 9 bases between them. The CDR3 region is CASPAGTEAFF. CDR3 bases: TGTGCCAGCCCCGCAGGAACTGAAGCTTTCTTT.

The chain links TRBV28 to TRBJ1-5, with D possibly TRBD1 on 6 matching bases. This CDR3 has 15 residues. V gave up 5 bases and J gave up 0 bases, with 11 bases separating them. Germline V gene data show CDR1 as MDHEN and CDR2 as SYDVKM. This CDR3 reads CASSPGTFSNQPQHF. For the CDR3, the DNA is TGTGCCAGCAGTCCAGGGACATTTAGCAATCAGCCCCAGCATTTT. Full variable domain (remainder filled in from reference TRBV28 and TRBJ1-5): DVKVTQSSRYLVKRTGEKVFLECVQDMDHENMFWYRQDPGLGLRLIYFSYDVKMKEKGDIPEGYSVSREKKERFSLILESASTNQTSMYLCASSPGTFSNQPQHFGDGTRLSIL.

The chain is built from TRBV27 and TRBJ2-1; TRBD1 is a possible D gene (5 bases). Trimming shortened V by 0 bases and J by 10 bases, and 16 bases separated the two germline ends. This CDR3 comprises 15 residues. Germline CDR1 MNHEY, CDR2 SMNVEV (reference sequence). CDR3 bases: TGTGCCAGCAGTTTATCGACAGTTAGCAGATCGGAGCAGTTCTTC. As protein: CASSLSTVSRSEQFF.

This chain joins TRBV29-1 and TRBJ2-7; tentative D call: TRBD2 (5 bases). CDR3 size: 19 residues. The ends were cut back, 7 bases at V and 3 bases at J, with 34 bases in the middle. CDR1 is SQVTM and CDR2 is ANQGSEA in the germline V gene. CDR3 nucleotides: TGCAGCGCAATGAAACGGGGAGTCGTGGACGGACCGTGGTTCTACGAGCAGTACTTC. It translates to CSAMKRGVVDGPWFYEQYF.

V gene TRBV7-2 combines with J gene TRBJ2-5, with D maybe TRBD2 (7 bases). Per the germline V gene, CDR1 is SGHTA and CDR2 is FQGNSA. V dropped 1 base and J dropped 2 bases, with 14 bases sitting between them. The CDR3 spans 16 residues. CDR3 sequence reads: CASSLGRGRGQETQYF. DNA of the CDR3: TGTGCCAGCAGCTTAGGGAGGGGGAGGGGTCAAGAGACCCAGTACTTC.

The chain combines TRBV30 with TRBJ1-1, with a possible D match to TRBD1 (6 bases). The CDR3 is made up of 15 amino acids. The germline V gene has CDR1 GTSNPN and CDR2 SVGIG (reference sequence). Deletions cut 1 base from V and 1 base from J, with 13 bases between. Here the CDR3 reads CAWSGGGRRNTEAFF. The CDR3 coding sequence is TGTGCCTGGAGTGGGGGGGGCCGGAGGAACACTGAAGCTTTCTTT.

V gene TRBV6-1 combines with J gene TRBJ2-3, with D possibly matching TRBD1 (7 bases). V lost 2 bases and J lost 7, with 13 bases in between. The CDR3 totals 14 residues. Germline values: CDR1 MNHNS, CDR2 SASEGT. The CDR3 sequence is CASSENRGGNTQYF. DNA of the CDR3: TGTGCCAGCAGTGAAAACAGGGGAGGAAATACGCAGTATTTT.

The V call is TRBV15, the J call TRBJ2-5; 9 bases match TRBD2. The CDR3 consists of 16 residues. Trimming at V came to 0 bases and at J to 5 bases, leaving 7 bases not matched to a gene. Germline V gene lookup returns CDR1 LNHNV and CDR2 YYDKDF (reference sequence). CDR3 bases: TGTGCCACCAGCAGAGACTCGCCTAGCGGGATTGAGACCCAGTACTTC. Translation: CATSRDSPSGIETQYF.

In its sample, this clone was seen a few times. The chain links TRBV6-5 to TRBJ1-1; tentative D call: TRBD1 (6 bases). This CDR3 is built from 14 residues. Per germline, CDR1 MNHEY and CDR2 SVGAGI. V was shortened by 1 base and J by 4 bases, with 10 bases between the two germline ends. The CDR3 here is CASSYWDTRTEAFF. The CDR3 DNA is TGTGCCAGCAGTTACTGGGACACCCGCACTGAAGCTTTCTTT.